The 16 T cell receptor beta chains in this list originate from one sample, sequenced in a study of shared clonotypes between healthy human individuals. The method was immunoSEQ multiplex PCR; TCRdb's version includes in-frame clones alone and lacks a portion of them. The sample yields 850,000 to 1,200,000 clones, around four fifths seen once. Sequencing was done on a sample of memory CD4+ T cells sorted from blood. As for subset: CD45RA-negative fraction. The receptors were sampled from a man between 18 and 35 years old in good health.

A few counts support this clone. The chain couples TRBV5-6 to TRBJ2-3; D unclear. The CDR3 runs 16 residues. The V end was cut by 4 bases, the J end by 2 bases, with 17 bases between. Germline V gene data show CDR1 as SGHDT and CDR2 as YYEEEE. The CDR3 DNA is TGTGCCAGCAGCCCGCGGAGCTTACTCCCCACAGATACGCAGTATTTT. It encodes CASSPRSLLPTDTQYF.

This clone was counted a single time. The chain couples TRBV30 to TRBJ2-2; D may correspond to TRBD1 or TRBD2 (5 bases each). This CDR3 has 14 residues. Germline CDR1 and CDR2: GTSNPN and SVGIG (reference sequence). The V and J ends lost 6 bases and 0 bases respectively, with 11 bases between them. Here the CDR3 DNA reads TGTGCCTGCAGTCGGGGCCCGAACACCGGGGAGCTGTTTTTT. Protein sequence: CACSRGPNTGELFF.

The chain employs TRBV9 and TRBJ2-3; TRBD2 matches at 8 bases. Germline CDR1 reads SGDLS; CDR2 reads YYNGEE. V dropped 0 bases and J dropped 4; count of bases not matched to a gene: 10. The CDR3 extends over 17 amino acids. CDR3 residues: CASSVGIDSGIADTQYF. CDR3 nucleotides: TGTGCCAGCAGCGTAGGGATAGATAGCGGGATCGCAGATACGCAGTATTTT.

As DNA, the CDR3 is TGTGCCAGCAGCCCGGGGGTAGGGGGGGCGAAAGAGACCCAGTACTTC. Translation: CASSPGVGGAKETQYF. The chain has TRBV11-3 and TRBJ2-5; D perhaps matches TRBD2 (7 bases). The ends were cut back, 5 bases at V and 3 bases at J, with 19 bases in the middle. Germline V gene sequence: CDR1 SGHNT, CDR2 YENEEA. This CDR3 region has 16 residues.

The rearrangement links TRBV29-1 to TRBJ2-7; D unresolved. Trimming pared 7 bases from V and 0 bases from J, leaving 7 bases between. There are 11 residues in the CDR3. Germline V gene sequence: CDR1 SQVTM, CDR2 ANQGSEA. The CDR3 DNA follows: TGCAGCGCTCTCGACTCCTACGAGCAGTACTTC. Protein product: CSALDSYEQYF.

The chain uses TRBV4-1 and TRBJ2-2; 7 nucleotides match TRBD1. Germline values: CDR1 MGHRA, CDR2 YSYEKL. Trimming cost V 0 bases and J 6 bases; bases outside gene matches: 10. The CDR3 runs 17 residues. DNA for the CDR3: TGCGCCAGCAGCCAAGATCCAAGACAGGGTCGGCCCGGGGAGCTGTTTTTT. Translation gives CASSQDPRQGRPGELFF.

This CDR3 is CASSVGVGQGATETQYF. In DNA form, the CDR3 reads TGTGCCAGCAGCGTAGGCGTGGGACAGGGGGCGACAGAGACCCAGTACTTC. The gene calls are TRBV9 and TRBJ2-5; 12 bases line up with TRBD1. CDR3 length equals 17 residues. Trimming at V came to 0 bases and at J to 4 bases, leaving 7 bases not matched to a gene. The germline CDR1 and CDR2 sequences are SGDLS and YYNGEE.

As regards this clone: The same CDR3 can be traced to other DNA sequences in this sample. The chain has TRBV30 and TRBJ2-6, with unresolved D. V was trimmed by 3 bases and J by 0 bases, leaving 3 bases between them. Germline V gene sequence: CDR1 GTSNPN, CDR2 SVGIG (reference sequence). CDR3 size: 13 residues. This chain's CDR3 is CAWRNSGANVLTF. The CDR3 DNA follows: TGTGCCTGGAGGAACTCTGGGGCCAACGTCCTGACTTTC.

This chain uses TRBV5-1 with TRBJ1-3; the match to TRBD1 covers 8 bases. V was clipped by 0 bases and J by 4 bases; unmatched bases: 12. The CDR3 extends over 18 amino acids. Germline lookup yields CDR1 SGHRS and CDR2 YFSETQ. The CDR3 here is CASSLVGQGALGGNTIYF. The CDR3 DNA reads TGCGCCAGCAGCTTGGTTGGGCAGGGGGCCCTCGGAGGAAACACCATATATTTT. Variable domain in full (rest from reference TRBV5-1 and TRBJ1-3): KAGVTQTPRYLIKTRGQQVTLSCSPISGHRSVSWYQQTPGQGLQFLFEYFSETQRNKGNFPGRFSGRQFSNSRSEMNVSTLELGDSALYLCASSLVGQGALGGNTIYFGEGSWLTVV.

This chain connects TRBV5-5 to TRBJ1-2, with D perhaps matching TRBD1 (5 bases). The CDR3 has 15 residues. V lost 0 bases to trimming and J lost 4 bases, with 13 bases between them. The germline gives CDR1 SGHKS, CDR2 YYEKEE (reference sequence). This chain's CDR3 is CASSLVQGEVYGYTF. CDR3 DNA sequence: TGTGCCAGCAGCTTGGTTCAGGGTGAGGTCTATGGCTACACCTTC.

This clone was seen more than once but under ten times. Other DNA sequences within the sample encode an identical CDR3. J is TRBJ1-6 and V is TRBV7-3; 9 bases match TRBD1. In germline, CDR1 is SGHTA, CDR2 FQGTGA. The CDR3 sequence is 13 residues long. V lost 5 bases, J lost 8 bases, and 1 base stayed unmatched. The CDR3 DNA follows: TGTGCCAGCAGCCGGGACAGGGATTCACCCCTCCACTTT. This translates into CASSRDRDSPLHF.

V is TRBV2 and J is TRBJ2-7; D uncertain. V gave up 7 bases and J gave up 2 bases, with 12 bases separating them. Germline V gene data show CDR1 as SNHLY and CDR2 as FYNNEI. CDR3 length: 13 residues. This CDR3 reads CASTVDLAYEQYF. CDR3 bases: TGTGCCAGCACAGTAGACCTCGCCTACGAGCAGTACTTC.

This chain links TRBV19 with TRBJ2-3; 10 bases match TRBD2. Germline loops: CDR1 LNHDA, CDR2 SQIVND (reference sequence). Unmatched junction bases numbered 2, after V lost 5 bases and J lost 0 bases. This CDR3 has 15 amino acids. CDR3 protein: CASSPTSGSTDTQYF. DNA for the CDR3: TGTGCCAGTAGTCCGACTAGCGGGAGCACAGATACGCAGTATTTT.

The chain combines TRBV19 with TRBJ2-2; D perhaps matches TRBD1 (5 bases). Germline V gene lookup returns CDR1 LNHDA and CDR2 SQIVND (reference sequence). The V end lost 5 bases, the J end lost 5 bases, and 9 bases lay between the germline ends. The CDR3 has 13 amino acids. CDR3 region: CASSFRVTGELFF. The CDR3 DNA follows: TGTGCCAGTAGTTTCAGGGTAACCGGGGAGCTGTTTTTT.

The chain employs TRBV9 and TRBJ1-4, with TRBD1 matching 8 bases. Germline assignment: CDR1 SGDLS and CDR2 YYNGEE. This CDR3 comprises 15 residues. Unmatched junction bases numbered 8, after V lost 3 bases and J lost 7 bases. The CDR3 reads CASSGTGKISEKLFF. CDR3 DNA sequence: TGTGCCAGCAGCGGGACAGGGAAGATTAGTGAAAAACTGTTTTTT.

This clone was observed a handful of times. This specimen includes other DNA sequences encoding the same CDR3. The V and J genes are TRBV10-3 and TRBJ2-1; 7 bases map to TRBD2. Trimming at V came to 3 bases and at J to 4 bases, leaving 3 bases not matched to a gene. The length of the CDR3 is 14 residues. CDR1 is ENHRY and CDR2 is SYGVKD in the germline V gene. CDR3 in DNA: TGTGCCATCAGTGAAGCTAGCGGATACAATGAGCAGTTCTTC. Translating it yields CAISEASGYNEQFF.